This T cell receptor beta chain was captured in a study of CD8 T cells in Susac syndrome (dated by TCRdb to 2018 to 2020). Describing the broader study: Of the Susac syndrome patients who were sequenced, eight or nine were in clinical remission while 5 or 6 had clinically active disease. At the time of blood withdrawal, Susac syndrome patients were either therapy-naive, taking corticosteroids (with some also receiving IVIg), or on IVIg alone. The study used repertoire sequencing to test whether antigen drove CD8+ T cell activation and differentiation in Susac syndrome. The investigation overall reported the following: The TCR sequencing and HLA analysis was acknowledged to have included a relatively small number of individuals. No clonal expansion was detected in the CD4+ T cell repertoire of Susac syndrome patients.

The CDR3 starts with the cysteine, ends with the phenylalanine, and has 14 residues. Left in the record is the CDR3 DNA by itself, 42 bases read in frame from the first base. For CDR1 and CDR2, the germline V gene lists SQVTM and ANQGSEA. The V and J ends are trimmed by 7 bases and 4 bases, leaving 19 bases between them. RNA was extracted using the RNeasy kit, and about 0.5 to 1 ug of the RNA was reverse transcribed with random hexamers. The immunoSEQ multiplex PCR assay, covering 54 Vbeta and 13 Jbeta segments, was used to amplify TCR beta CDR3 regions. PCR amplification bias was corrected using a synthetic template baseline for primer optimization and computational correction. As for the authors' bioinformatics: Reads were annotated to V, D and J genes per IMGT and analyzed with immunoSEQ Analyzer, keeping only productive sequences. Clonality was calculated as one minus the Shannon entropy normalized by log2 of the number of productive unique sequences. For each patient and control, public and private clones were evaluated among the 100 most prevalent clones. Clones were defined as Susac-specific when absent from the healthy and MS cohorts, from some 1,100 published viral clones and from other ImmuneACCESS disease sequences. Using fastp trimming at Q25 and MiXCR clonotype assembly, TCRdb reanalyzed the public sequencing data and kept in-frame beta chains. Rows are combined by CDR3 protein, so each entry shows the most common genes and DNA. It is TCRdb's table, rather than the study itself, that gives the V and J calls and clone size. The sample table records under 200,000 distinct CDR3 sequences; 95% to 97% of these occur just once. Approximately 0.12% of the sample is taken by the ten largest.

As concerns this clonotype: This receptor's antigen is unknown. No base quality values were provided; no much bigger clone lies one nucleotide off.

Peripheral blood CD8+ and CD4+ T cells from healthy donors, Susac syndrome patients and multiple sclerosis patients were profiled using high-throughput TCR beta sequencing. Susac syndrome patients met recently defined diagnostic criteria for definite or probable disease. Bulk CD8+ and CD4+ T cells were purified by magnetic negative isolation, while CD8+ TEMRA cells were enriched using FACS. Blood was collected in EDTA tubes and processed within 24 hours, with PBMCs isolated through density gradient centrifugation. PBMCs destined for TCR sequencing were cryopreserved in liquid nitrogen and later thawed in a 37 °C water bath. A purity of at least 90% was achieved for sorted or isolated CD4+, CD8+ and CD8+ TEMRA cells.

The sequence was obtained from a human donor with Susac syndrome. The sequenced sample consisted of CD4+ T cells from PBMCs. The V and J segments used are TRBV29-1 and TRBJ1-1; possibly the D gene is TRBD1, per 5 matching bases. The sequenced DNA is TGCAGCGCAAAGCAGGGTATCGGTAGCACTGAAGCTTTCTTT. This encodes CSAKQGIGSTEAFF.